The clone carrying this T cell receptor beta chain was seen a few times. Cohort allocation depended upon clinical history that participants reported. Cohort 3 donors counted as recovered after two negative PCRs, clearance, or resolved symptoms. In the original workflow: Amplification of reference gene primers was used by the study to estimate nucleated cell counts. Assay: immunoSEQ multiplex PCR; the TCRdb copy retains only in-frame clones and omits some. Clone size and V and J calls were adopted from that table, with D and trimming inferred from the DNA. The sample shows about 140,000 clones, 60% to 80% of them seen only once. Trimming removed 2 bases from V and 7 bases from J, with 15 bases in between. Germline lookup yields CDR1 SGHTA and CDR2 FQGTGA. The CDR3 consists of 16 residues. This sample stems from a study of blood T cell repertoires in COVID-19. Looking at the study overall: Collection of acute and convalescent COVID-19 samples took place in the United States, Italy and Spain.

This clonotype was sampled from a woman between 45 and 60 years old who had recovered from COVID-19. The rearrangement uses TRBV7-3 and TRBJ1-6, with D possibly matching TRBD1 (6 bases). Sequenced: PBMCs or T cells enriched from blood (not recorded which). In nucleotides, the CDR3 is TGTGCCAGCAGCTTAGGGGGTGGACAGAACAATTCACCCCTCCACTTT. Translation: CASSLGGGQNNSPLHF.